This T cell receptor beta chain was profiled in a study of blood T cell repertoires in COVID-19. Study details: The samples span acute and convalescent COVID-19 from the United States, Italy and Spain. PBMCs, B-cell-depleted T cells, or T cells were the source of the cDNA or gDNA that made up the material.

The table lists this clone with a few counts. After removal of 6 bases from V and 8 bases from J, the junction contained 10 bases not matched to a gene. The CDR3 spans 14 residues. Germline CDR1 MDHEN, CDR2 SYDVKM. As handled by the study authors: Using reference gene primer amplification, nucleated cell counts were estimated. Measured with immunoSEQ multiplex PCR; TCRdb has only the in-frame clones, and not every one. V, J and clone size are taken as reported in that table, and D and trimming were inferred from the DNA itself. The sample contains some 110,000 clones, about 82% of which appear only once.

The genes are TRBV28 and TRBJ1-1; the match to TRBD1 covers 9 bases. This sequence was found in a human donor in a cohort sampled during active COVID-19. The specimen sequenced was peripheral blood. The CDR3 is CASRQTGGKGEAFF. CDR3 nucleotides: TGTGCCAGCAGGCAGACAGGGGGGAAGGGCGAAGCTTTCTTT.